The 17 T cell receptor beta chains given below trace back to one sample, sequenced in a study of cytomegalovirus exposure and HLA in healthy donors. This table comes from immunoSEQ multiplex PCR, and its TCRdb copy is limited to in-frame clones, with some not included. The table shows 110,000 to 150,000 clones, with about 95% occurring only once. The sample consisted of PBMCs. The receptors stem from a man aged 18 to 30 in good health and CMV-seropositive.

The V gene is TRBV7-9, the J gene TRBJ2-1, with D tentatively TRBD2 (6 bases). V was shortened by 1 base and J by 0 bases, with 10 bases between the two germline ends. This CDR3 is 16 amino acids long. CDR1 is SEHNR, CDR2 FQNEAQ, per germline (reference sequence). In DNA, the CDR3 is TGTGCCAGCAGCTTAGGTAGCGGAAGCTCCTACAATGAGCAGTTCTTC. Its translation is CASSLGSGSSYNEQFF.

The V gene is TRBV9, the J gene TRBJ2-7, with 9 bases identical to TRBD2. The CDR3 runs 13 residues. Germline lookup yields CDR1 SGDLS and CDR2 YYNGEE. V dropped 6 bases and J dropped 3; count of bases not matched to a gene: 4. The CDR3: CASNPSGDYEQYF. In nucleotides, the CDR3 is TGTGCCAGCAACCCTAGCGGGGACTACGAGCAGTACTTC.

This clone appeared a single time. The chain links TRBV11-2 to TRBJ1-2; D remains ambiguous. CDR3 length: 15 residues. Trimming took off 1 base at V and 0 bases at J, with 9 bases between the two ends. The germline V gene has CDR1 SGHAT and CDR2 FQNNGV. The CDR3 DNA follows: TGTGCCAGCAGCTTAGGAGGGCCCTCTAACTATGGCTACACCTTC. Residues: CASSLGGPSNYGYTF.

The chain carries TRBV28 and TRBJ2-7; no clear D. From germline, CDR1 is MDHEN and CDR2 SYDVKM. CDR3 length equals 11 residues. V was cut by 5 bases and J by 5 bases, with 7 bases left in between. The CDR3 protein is CASSTRDEQYF. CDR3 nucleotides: TGTGCCAGCAGTACACGGGACGAGCAGTACTTC.

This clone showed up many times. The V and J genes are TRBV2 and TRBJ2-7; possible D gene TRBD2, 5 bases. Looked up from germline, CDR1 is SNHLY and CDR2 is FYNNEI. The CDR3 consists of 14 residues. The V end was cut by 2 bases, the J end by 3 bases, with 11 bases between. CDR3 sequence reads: CASSERGRDYEQYF. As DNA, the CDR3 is TGTGCCAGCAGTGAACGGGGAAGGGACTACGAGCAGTACTTC.

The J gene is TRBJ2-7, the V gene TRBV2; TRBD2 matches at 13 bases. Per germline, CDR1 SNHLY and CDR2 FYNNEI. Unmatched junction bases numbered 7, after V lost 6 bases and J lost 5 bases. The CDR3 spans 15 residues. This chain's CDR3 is CASSTSGRALHEQYF. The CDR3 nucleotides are TGTGCCAGCAGCACTAGCGGGAGGGCCCTCCACGAGCAGTACTTC.

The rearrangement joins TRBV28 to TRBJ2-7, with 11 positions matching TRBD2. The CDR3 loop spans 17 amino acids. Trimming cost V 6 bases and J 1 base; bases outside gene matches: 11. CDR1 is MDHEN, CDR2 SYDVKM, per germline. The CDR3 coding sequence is TGTGCCAGCAGCCCACCAGGAGGGACTAGCGGTTCCTACGAGCAGTACTTC. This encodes CASSPPGGTSGSYEQYF.

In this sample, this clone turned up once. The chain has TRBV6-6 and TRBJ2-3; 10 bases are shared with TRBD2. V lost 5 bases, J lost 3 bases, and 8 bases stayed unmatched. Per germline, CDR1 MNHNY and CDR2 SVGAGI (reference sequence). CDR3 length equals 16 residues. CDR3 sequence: CASSTGLADLTDTQYF. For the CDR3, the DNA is TGTGCCAGCAGTACCGGACTAGCGGACCTAACAGATACGCAGTATTTT.

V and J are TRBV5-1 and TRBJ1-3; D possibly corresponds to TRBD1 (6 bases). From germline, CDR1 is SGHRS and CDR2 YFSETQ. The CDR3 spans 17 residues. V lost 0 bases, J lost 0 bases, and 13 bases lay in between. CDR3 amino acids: CASSLGRRGYSGNTIYF. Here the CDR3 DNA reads TGCGCCAGCAGCTTGGGTCGTAGGGGGTACTCTGGAAACACCATATATTTT.

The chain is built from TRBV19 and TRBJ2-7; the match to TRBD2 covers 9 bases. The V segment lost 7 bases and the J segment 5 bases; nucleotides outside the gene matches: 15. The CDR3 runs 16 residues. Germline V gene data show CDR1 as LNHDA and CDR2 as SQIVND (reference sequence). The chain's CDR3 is CASTTSGIAGVHEQYF. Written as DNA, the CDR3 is TGTGCCAGTACGACCAGTGGAATAGCGGGAGTCCACGAGCAGTACTTC.

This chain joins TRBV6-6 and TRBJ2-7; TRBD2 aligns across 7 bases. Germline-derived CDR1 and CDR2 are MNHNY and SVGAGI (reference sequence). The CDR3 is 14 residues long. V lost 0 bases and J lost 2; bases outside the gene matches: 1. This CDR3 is CASSYSGGTYEQYF. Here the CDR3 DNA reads TGTGCCAGCAGTTACTCGGGGGGGACCTACGAGCAGTACTTC.

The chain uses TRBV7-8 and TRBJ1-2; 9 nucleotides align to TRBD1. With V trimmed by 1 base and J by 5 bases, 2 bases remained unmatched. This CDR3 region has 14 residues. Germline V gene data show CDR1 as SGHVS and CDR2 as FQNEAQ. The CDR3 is CASSLGGTGYGYTF. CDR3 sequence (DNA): TGTGCCAGCAGCTTAGGCGGGACAGGGTATGGCTACACCTTC.

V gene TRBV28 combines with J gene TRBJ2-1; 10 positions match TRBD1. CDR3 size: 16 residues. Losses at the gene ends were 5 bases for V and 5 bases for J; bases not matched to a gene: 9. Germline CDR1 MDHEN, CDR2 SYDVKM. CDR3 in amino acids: CASSQSGTGDHNEQFF. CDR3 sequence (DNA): TGTGCCAGCAGTCAATCCGGGACAGGGGACCACAATGAGCAGTTCTTC.

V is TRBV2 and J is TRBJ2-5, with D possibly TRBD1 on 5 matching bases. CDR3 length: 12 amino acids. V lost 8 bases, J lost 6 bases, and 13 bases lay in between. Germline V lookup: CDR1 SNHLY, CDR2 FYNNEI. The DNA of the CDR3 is TGTGCCAGCCTAGGGGTTTCGAAGACCCAGTACTTC. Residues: CASLGVSKTQYF.

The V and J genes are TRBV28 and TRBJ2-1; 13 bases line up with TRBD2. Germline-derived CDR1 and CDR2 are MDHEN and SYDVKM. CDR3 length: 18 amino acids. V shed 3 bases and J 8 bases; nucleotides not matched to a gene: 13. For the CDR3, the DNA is TGTGCCAGCAGTTTTCAAACATCCGGGACTAGCGGGATAGATGAGCAGTTCTTC. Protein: CASSFQTSGTSGIDEQFF.

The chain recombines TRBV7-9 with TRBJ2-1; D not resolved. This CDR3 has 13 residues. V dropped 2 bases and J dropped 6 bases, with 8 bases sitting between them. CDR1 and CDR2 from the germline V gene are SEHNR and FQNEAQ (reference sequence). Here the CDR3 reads CASSLSVTNEQFF. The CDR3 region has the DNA TGTGCCAGCAGCTTATCAGTCACCAATGAGCAGTTCTTC. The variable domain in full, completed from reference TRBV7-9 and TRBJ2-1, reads DTGVSQNPRHKITKRGQNVTFRCDPISEHNRLYWYRQTLGQGPEFLTYFQNEAQLEKSRLLSDRFSAERPKGSFSTLEIQRTEQGDSAMYLCASSLSVTNEQFFGPGTRLTVL.

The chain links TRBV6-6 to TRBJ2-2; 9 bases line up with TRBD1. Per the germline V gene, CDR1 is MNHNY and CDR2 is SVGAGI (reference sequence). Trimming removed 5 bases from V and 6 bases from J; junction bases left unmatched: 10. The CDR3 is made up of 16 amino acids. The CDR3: CASSIRQGGVAGELFF. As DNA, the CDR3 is TGTGCCAGCAGTATTCGACAGGGGGGGGTCGCCGGGGAGCTGTTTTTT.